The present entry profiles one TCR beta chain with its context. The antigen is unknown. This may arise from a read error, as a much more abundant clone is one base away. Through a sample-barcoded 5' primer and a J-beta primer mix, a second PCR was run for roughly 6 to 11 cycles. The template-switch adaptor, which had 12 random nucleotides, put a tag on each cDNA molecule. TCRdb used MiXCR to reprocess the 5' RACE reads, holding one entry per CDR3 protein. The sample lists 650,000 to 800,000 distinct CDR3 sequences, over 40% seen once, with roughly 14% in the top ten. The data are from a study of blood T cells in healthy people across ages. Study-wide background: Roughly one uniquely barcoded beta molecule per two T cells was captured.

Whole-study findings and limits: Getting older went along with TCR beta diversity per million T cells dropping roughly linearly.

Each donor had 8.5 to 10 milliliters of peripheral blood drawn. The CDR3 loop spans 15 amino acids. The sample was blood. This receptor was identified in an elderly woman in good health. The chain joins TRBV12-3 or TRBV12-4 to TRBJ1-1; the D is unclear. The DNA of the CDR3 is TGTGCCAACAGTTTAGGCCGGCAGGTGCTCACTGAAGCTTTCTTT. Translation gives CANSLGRQVLTEAFF.